A selection of T cell receptor beta chains follows, all from one sample in a study of blood T cells in healthy people across ages. TCRdb reprocessed the 5' RACE reads with MiXCR, giving one entry per CDR3 protein. The data contain roughly 800,000 distinct CDR3 sequences, roughly 64% of them singletons. Sequencing was carried out using blood. The receptors derive from a man aged 30 to 39 in good health. CDR3s leave out the opening cysteine and the closing phenylalanine or tryptophan.

CDR3aa	v_gene	j_gene
ASSYSALTDTQY	TRBV6-5	TRBJ2-3
SVEDLGEAYGYT	TRBV29-1	TRBJ1-2
ASSQVWRSNVVETQY	TRBV3-1	-
ASSYSGHLSLPYGYT	TRBV6-6	TRBJ1-2
ASSFWEGAGTGELF	TRBV12-3/TRBV12-4	TRBJ2-2
SARDVAGTKWDEQY	TRBV20-1	TRBJ2-7
ASSPEGPQGANYGYT	TRBV5-1	TRBJ1-2
ASSGLGSYQETQY	TRBV6-1	TRBJ2-5
ASRRGDSPLH	TRBV6-1	TRBJ1-6
SVEPGGWGFEQY	TRBV29-1	TRBJ2-7
ATSDSTTSSTGELF	TRBV24-1	TRBJ2-2
TSSPGTALSISGANVLT	TRBV18	TRBJ2-6
SSGTAGNEQF	TRBV20-1	TRBJ2-1
ASSYSNEGNTEAF	TRBV6-5	TRBJ1-1
ATSDGQGARTDTQY	TRBV24-1	TRBJ2-3
ASTSSGSSTDTQY	TRBV6-6	TRBJ2-3
SAPMGTDTQY	TRBV29-1	TRBJ2-3
ASRYSGSTYEQY	TRBV7-2	TRBJ2-7
ATSREKQGATEAF	TRBV15	TRBJ1-1
ASSLAGGAPTYEQY	TRBV27	TRBJ2-7
SARVDRGNYGYT	TRBV20-1	TRBJ1-2
ASSLKQGYVQETQY	TRBV7-9	TRBJ2-5
ASSLYRPMSHTEAF	TRBV27	TRBJ1-1
ASSLQGARTEAF	TRBV7-9	TRBJ1-1
SARELSGADTGELF	TRBV20-1	TRBJ2-2
SALLAGSTDTQY	TRBV20-1	TRBJ2-3
ASSLGSGGIYEQY	TRBV12-3/TRBV12-4	TRBJ2-7
ASSPGGGLVEAF	TRBV7-2	TRBJ1-1
ASSQGFVGEGPNSYEQY	TRBV4-3	TRBJ2-7
ASSHPGDTQY	TRBV3-1	TRBJ2-3
SVFLTENAGELF	TRBV29-1	TRBJ2-2
SVPGRQPNQPQH	TRBV20-1	TRBJ1-5
ASNPTGGSETQY	TRBV6-1	TRBJ2-5
ATSKKLRDTDSDYEQY	TRBV15	TRBJ2-7
ASQRASVLAGFNGGQF	TRBV27	TRBJ2-1
ASRQTYEQY	TRBV2	TRBJ2-7
SARVNGNTEAF	TRBV20-1	TRBJ1-1
ASSFWAGSGANVLT	TRBV7-2	TRBJ2-6